This entry lists 30 T cell receptor beta chains sequenced from one sample in a study of blood T cell repertoires in COVID-19. TCRdb's table, derived via immunoSEQ multiplex PCR, lists solely in-frame clones and lacks some. The sample includes a few hundred thousand clones, roughly 89% of them seen just once. Input material: peripheral blood. The receptors stem from a man aged 25 to 40 who had recovered from COVID-19.

V and J are TRBV19 and TRBJ2-1; possible D gene TRBD1, 6 bases. This CDR3 region has 15 residues. Trimming shortened V by 3 bases and J by 7 bases, and 16 bases separated the two germline ends. Germline V CDR1 and CDR2: LNHDA, SQIVND (reference sequence). CDR3 nucleotide sequence: TGTGCCAGTAGTATTATGAGGGGGTTCAGGAATGAGCAGTTCTTC. This sequence encodes CASSIMRGFRNEQFF.

V and J are TRBV19 and TRBJ2-7; 10 bases map to TRBD1. This CDR3 has 15 residues. Germline CDR1 reads LNHDA; CDR2 reads SQIVND (reference sequence). V dropped 6 bases and J dropped 5; count of bases not matched to a gene: 10. The CDR3 DNA reads TGTGCCAGTAGCGCTCGGACAGGGGGAATGGACGAGCAGTACTTC. Protein: CASSARTGGMDEQYF.

The rearrangement joins TRBV12-3 or TRBV12-4 to TRBJ2-7; D not resolved. V was clipped by 5 bases and J by 4 bases, with 9 bases between them. The CDR3 sequence is 12 residues long. CDR3 nucleotide sequence: TGTGCCAGCAGTCGGCTCGGGTACGAGCAGTACTTC. Translated: CASSRLGYEQYF.

CDR3 nucleotide sequence: TGTGCCAGAAGCTTGGGGGCGGGGGCCTACAATGAGCAGTTCTTC. This codes for CARSLGAGAYNEQFF. The chain combines TRBV5-3 with TRBJ2-1; 7 nucleotides line up with TRBD2. TRBV5-3 is marked as an open reading frame, function uncertain. The CDR3 covers 15 residues. Trimming cost V 0 bases and J 2 bases; bases outside gene matches: 2.

This chain connects TRBV4-2 to TRBJ1-5, with D uncertain. The V and J ends lost 0 bases and 2 bases respectively, with 11 bases between them. The length of the CDR3 is 16 residues. The germline gives CDR1 LGHNA, CDR2 YNFKEQ. The CDR3 sequence: CASSQDRWQGNQPQHF. For the CDR3, the DNA is TGTGCCAGCAGCCAAGATCGCTGGCAGGGCAATCAGCCCCAGCATTTT.

The CDR3, as DNA: TGTGCCAGCAGCTTTGATCAGATATTCAGCACAGATACGCAGTATTTT. Protein sequence: CASSFDQIFSTDTQYF. This chain links TRBV5-8 with TRBJ2-3; D call uncertain. From germline, CDR1 is SGHTS and CDR2 YDEGEE. This CDR3 comprises 16 residues. V was trimmed by 2 bases and J by 0 bases, leaving 13 bases between them.

The genes are TRBV6-2 or TRBV6-3 and TRBJ2-6, with 9 positions matching TRBD1. Germline values: CDR1 MNHEY, CDR2 SVGEGT. The V and J ends lost 0 bases and 9 bases, in that order; junction bases with no gene match: 9. The CDR3 has 17 residues. CDR3 DNA sequence: TGTGCCAGCAGTTACTCCCGACAGGGGGGCCTCTACAACGTCCTGACTTTC. Translating it yields CASSYSRQGGLYNVLTF.

This clone was counted a few times. V usage is TRBV7-2 and J usage is TRBJ2-2; D possibly corresponds to TRBD2 (6 bases). The CDR3 contains 17 residues. The V end lost 5 bases, the J end lost 5 bases, and 21 bases lay between the germline ends. The germline V gene encodes CDR1 SGHTA and CDR2 FQGNSA. This CDR3 reads CASSPAGGGAGTGELFF. The CDR3 DNA sequence: TGTGCCAGCAGCCCCGCCGGAGGCGGGGCAGGAACCGGGGAGCTGTTTTTT.

This rearrangement joins TRBV5-6 to TRBJ2-3; 10 bases line up with TRBD2. CDR3 size: 16 residues. Germline V gene data show CDR1 as SGHDT and CDR2 as YYEEEE. V was pared by 4 bases and J by 0 bases, with 5 bases of the junction left unmatched. CDR3 sequence (DNA): TGTGCCAGCAGCGTAACTAGCGGGGAAAGCACAGATACGCAGTATTTT. Its protein product is CASSVTSGESTDTQYF.

The chain recombines TRBV10-3 with TRBJ2-3, with TRBD2 matching over 7 bases. The CDR3 runs to 15 residues. J was trimmed by 5 bases and V by 0 bases; bases with no gene match: 5. Germline CDR1 is ENHRY and CDR2 is SYGVKD. The CDR3 spells CAISESGAGIDTQYF. CDR3 in DNA: TGTGCCATCAGTGAGTCTGGAGCGGGGATAGATACGCAGTATTTT.

This chain uses TRBV9 with TRBJ2-3, with D hard to call. This CDR3 has 15 residues. Germline CDR1 reads SGDLS; CDR2 reads YYNGEE. The V gene lost 1 base and the J gene lost 5 bases, with 14 bases spanning the gap. In DNA form, the CDR3 reads TGTGCCAGCAGCGTACCGTCGCGAGGCAGAGATACGCAGTATTTT. Its protein product is CASSVPSRGRDTQYF.

This clone was seen more than once but under ten times. This rearrangement joins TRBV3-1 (or the pseudogene TRBV3-2) to TRBJ1-1, with 8 bases lining up with TRBD1. The ends lost 4 bases at V and 3 bases at J; junction bases unmatched: 4. The germline gives CDR1 LGHDT, CDR2 YNNKEL (reference sequence). This CDR3 has 14 residues. This chain's CDR3 is CASSPRQGYTEAFF. Written as DNA, the CDR3 is TGTGCCAGCAGCCCTCGACAGGGGTACACTGAAGCTTTCTTT.

This chain connects TRBV10-3 to TRBJ1-3; D is uncertain. The CDR3 consists of 16 residues. From germline, CDR1 is ENHRY and CDR2 SYGVKD. Between the trimmed V and J ends, which lost 6 bases and 4 bases, there was a span of 19 bases. The CDR3 is CAIRETGRDSGNTIYF. CDR3 coding DNA: TGTGCCATCAGGGAGACTGGCCGAGACTCGGGAAACACCATATATTTT.

The chain employs TRBV5-1 and TRBJ1-2; 8 positions agree with TRBD1. This CDR3 comprises 13 residues. CDR1 is SGHRS and CDR2 is YFSETQ in the germline V gene. Losses at the gene ends were 5 bases for V and 4 bases for J; bases not matched to a gene: 4. The CDR3 DNA reads as TGCGCCAGCAGACCCGACAGGGGCTATGGCTACACCTTC. This translates into CASRPDRGYGYTF.

CDR3 coding DNA: TGTGCCAGCCTATTCGGGACAGGGAGCAATCAGCCCCAGCATTTT. This gives the protein CASLFGTGSNQPQHF. V gene TRBV6-5 combines with J gene TRBJ1-5; 9 positions agree with TRBD1. The CDR3 length is 15 residues. Germline CDR1 and CDR2: MNHEY and SVGAGI. The V segment lost 8 bases and the J segment 1 base; nucleotides outside the gene matches: 6.

In DNA, the CDR3 is TGCGCCAGCAGCTTGATTTCACGGGTGACAGACACTGAAGCTTTCTTT. It translates to CASSLISRVTDTEAFF. This chain connects TRBV5-1 to TRBJ1-1; D is possibly TRBD1 (5 bases). Trimming pared 1 base from V and 3 bases from J, leaving 16 bases between. Germline V gene sequence: CDR1 SGHRS, CDR2 YFSETQ. This CDR3 is built from 16 residues.

Notes on this clone: The limits of the CDR3 on the DNA are not certain, so only TCRdb's listed CDR3 is given. The chain has TRBV29-1 and TRBJ2-4; no DNA check was done on the table's D call, TRBD1. The V gene's germline CDR1 is SQVTM and CDR2 ANQGSEA. Counting both end residues, the CDR3 totals 15 amino acids. The CDR3 reads CSVSGQGAGKNIQYF.

The chain combines TRBV29-1 with TRBJ2-1; D is unclear. Germline V gene lookup returns CDR1 SQVTM and CDR2 ANQGSEA. The CDR3 sequence is 16 residues long. V lost 4 bases and J 0 bases, leaving 16 bases between the germline ends. CDR3 coding DNA: TGCAGCGTTGTCCTACGACGGCCGGGCTCCTACAATGAGCAGTTCTTC. Protein sequence: CSVVLRRPGSYNEQFF.

This clone was seen once. J is TRBJ1-2 and V is TRBV6-5; D is unclear. The CDR3 spans 13 residues. V gave up 4 bases and J gave up 7 bases, with 13 bases separating them. CDR1 and CDR2 from the germline V gene are MNHEY and SVGAGI. The CDR3 region is CASSLQRSGGYTF. The CDR3 DNA sequence: TGTGCCAGCAGTTTGCAGCGTTCCGGTGGCTACACCTTC.

This chain joins TRBV27 and TRBJ1-6, with 9 bases identical to TRBD1. Per germline, CDR1 MNHEY and CDR2 SMNVEV (reference sequence). The junction had 16 bases not matched to a gene; V was cut back by 6 bases and J by 4 bases. This CDR3 is built from 19 residues. In DNA form, the CDR3 reads TGTGCCAGCAGCTCTAATCGCAACCCGACAGGGGGTTATAATTCACCCCTCCACTTT. It is translated as CASSSNRNPTGGYNSPLHF.

V gene TRBV25-1 combines with J gene TRBJ2-7; D not resolved. Per germline, CDR1 MGHDK and CDR2 SYGVNS. The CDR3 consists of 11 residues. V shed 5 bases and J shed 4 bases, with 6 bases lying between them. The CDR3 reads CASSLTYEQYF. In DNA form, the CDR3 reads TGTGCCAGCAGTCTCACATACGAGCAGTACTTC.

This chain joins TRBV5-1 and TRBJ2-7; no definite D call. Germline V CDR1 and CDR2: SGHRS, YFSETQ. Deletions cut 3 bases from V and 0 bases from J, with 10 bases between. This CDR3 contains 14 residues. CDR3 nucleotides: TGCGCCAGCAGCTCCACGACATTCTCCTACGAGCAGTACTTC. Its protein product is CASSSTTFSYEQYF.

V and J are TRBV3-1 (or the pseudogene TRBV3-2) and TRBJ2-5, with D possibly being TRBD2 (6 bases). The CDR3 contains 14 residues. The germline gives CDR1 LGHDT, CDR2 YNNKEL (reference sequence). Trimming shortened V by 1 base and J by 4 bases, and 10 bases separated the two germline ends. The DNA for the CDR3 is TGTGCCAGCAGCCAAGCCGGGGGTATAGAGACCCAGTACTTC. Translation: CASSQAGGIETQYF.

The chain has TRBV5-1 and TRBJ2-7; D possibly corresponds to TRBD2 (5 bases). CDR1 and CDR2 from the germline V gene are SGHRS and YFSETQ. The length of the CDR3 is 13 residues. The germline V and J ends were trimmed by 4 bases and 3 bases, with 11 bases remaining between them. The CDR3, as DNA: TGCGCCAGCAGCCGGGATTTGGACTACGAGCAGTACTTC. The encoded protein is CASSRDLDYEQYF.

The chain carries TRBV6-5 and TRBJ2-1; D may be TRBD2 (6 bases). This CDR3 has 14 amino acids. CDR1 and CDR2 (germline): MNHEY, SVGAGI. Deletions cut 10 bases from V and 8 bases from J, with 21 bases between. As DNA, the CDR3 is TGTGCCACCAAAGTTGGGAGGACCGGAGATGAGCAGTTCTTC. As protein: CATKVGRTGDEQFF.

This CDR3 reads CASSQVAGGGPYGYTF. CDR3 bases: TGCGCCAGCAGCCAAGTGGCAGGGGGAGGCCCATACGGCTACACCTTC. V and J are TRBV4-1 and TRBJ1-2, with 7 bases identical to TRBD1. CDR1 and CDR2 (germline): MGHRA, YSYEKL. CDR3 size: 16 residues. Trimming at V came to 1 base and at J to 8 bases, leaving 13 bases not matched to a gene.

The J gene is TRBJ2-1, the V gene TRBV19; D possibly corresponds to TRBD2 (5 bases). CDR3 length: 16 residues. Per germline, CDR1 LNHDA and CDR2 SQIVND (reference sequence). V shed 7 bases and J shed 4 bases, with 20 bases lying between them. CDR3 bases: TGTGCCAGTAAGGTGGTTGAGGGAGACCCTTACAATGAGCAGTTCTTC. This encodes CASKVVEGDPYNEQFF.

This chain joins TRBV5-6 and TRBJ2-3; D possibly corresponds to TRBD1 (5 bases). V was pared by 0 bases and J by 2 bases, with 7 bases between. This CDR3 has 14 amino acids. Germline CDR1 SGHDT, CDR2 YYEEEE. CDR3 region: CASSLGGFTDTQYF. As DNA, the CDR3 is TGTGCCAGCAGCTTGGGGGGCTTCACAGATACGCAGTATTTT. Full variable domain (missing parts from reference TRBV5-6 and TRBJ2-3): DAGVTQSPTHLIKTRGQQVTLRCSPKSGHDTVSWYQQALGQGPQFIFQYYEEEERQRGNFPDRFSGHQFPNYSSELNVNALLLGDSALYLCASSLGGFTDTQYFGPGTRLTVL.

The table lists this clone with a few counts. The V and J genes are TRBV3-1 (or the pseudogene TRBV3-2) and TRBJ2-2, with 8 bases lining up with TRBD2. CDR3 length equals 16 residues. The V and J ends lost 0 bases and 8 bases, in that order; junction bases with no gene match: 8. Germline CDR1 is LGHDT and CDR2 is YNNKEL (reference sequence). The CDR3 is CASSQDRASGSGELFF. The DNA of the CDR3 is TGTGCCAGCAGCCAAGATAGGGCTAGCGGGTCAGGGGAGCTGTTTTTT.

This CDR3 is CASGLLGDGELFF. CDR3 nucleotide sequence: TGTGCCAGCGGATTATTAGGGGATGGGGAACTGTTTTTT. The chain employs TRBV12-3 or TRBV12-4 and TRBJ1-4; weak D call: TRBD1 (5 bases). V was pared by 8 bases and J by 12 bases, with 19 bases between. The CDR3 is 13 residues long.